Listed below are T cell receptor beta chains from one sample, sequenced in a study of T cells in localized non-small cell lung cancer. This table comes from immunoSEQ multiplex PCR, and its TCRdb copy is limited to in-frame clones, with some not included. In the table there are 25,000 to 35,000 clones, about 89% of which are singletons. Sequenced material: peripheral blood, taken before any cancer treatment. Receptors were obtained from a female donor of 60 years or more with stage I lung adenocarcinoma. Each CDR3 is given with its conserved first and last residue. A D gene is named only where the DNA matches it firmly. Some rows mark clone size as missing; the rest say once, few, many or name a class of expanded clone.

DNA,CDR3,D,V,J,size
TGCGCCAGCAGCTCACAGGGGGCTCGAACTGAAGCTTTCTTT,CASSSQGARTEAFF,TRBD1,TRBV5-1,TRBJ1-1,NA
TGTGCCAGCAGCAAACAGGGCCGGGACAGGGGGCTTAATGAGCAGTTCTTC,CASSKQGRDRGLNEQFF,TRBD1,TRBV9,TRBJ2-1,NA
TGTGCCATCAGCCAACAGGGGGAGAGCACTGAAGCTTTCTTT,CAISQQGESTEAFF,TRBD1,TRBV10-3,TRBJ1-1,NA
TGCGCCAGCAGCCAAGTCGTCAGATCAGATCAGCCCCAGCATTTT,CASSQVVRSDQPQHF,NA,TRBV4-1,TRBJ1-5,NA
TGCGCCAGCAGCCAAGATCCTCCGGGACGTCAGGGCTACGAGCAGTACTTC,CASSQDPPGRQGYEQYF,NA,TRBV4-1,TRBJ2-7,NA
TGTGCCAGCAGACCGACTAGTTCCTACGAGCAGTACTTC,CASRPTSSYEQYF,NA,TRBV14,TRBJ2-7,NA
TGTGCCAGCACCACTGGGGTAGAGACCCAGTACTTC,CASTTGVETQYF,NA,TRBV2,TRBJ2-5,NA
TGTGCCACTCACGGGGCGGGAGGGTCCTACAATGAGCAGTTCTTC,CATHGAGGSYNEQFF,TRBD2,TRBV6-5,TRBJ2-1,NA
TGTGCCAGCAGTGAAGATCCAGCGGGTTACAATGAGCAGTTCTTC,CASSEDPAGYNEQFF,NA,TRBV6-1,TRBJ2-1,few
TGTGCCAGCAGCCAAGTTCCCCTTGTTGGAGGGTCATACAATGAGCAGTTCTTC,CASSQVPLVGGSYNEQFF,NA,TRBV4-2,TRBJ2-1,NA